This is a list of T cell receptor beta chains from one sample in a study of immune evolution from preneoplasia to lung adenocarcinoma. Only in-frame clones appear in the TCRdb table, and some are missing; sequencing was by immunoSEQ multiplex PCR. The data contain approximately 9,000 clones, about four fifths of them singletons. Sequencing input: FFPE minimally invasive lung adenocarcinoma tissue. These receptors were collected from a person aged 70 to 85 with lung adenocarcinoma. Each CDR3 is given with its conserved first and last residue. A D gene is named only where the DNA matches it firmly. Rows give clone size only sometimes, using once, few, many, or a class for an expanded clone.

d_gene	abundance	v_gene	j_gene	CDR3aa	CDR3nt
-	few	TRBV7-3	TRBJ2-6	CASSKGVGVDVLTF	TGTGCCAGCAGCAAGGGGGTAGGGGTAGACGTCCTGACTTTC
-	-	TRBV10-3	TRBJ2-7	CAISESMSYEQYF	TGTGCCATCAGTGAGTCTATGTCCTACGAGCAGTACTTC
-	-	TRBV18	TRBJ2-1	CASCPSYNEQFF	TGTGCCAGCTGCCCGTCCTACAATGAGCAGTTCTTC
TRBD1	-	TRBV15	TRBJ2-7	CATSRERQGAYEQYF	TGTGCCACCAGCAGGGAACGACAGGGGGCTTACGAGCAGTACTTC
TRBD2	-	TRBV6-4	TRBJ2-1	CASSDRTSGRHEQFF	TGTGCCAGCAGTGACCGGACTAGCGGGAGACATGAGCAGTTCTTC
-	-	TRBV11-1	TRBJ2-7	CASSPSRGLSYEQYF	TGTGCCAGCAGCCCCTCCAGGGGCTTGTCCTACGAGCAGTACTTC
-	-	TRBV5-1	TRBJ1-2	CASSLAGALAYGYTF	TGCGCCAGCAGCTTGGCAGGGGCCCTCGCTTATGGCTACACCTTC
-	-	TRBV9	TRBJ1-1	CASSGEKNTEAFF	TGTGCCAGCAGCGGGGAAAAGAACACTGAAGCTTTCTTT
-	-	TRBV9	TRBJ1-5	CASSAGTDNQPQHF	TGTGCCAGCAGCGCCGGGACGGACAATCAGCCCCAGCATTTT
TRBD2	few	TRBV7-9	TRBJ2-1	CASSRIAGGRNEQFF	TGTGCCAGCAGCCGTATAGCGGGAGGGCGCAATGAGCAGTTCTTC
TRBD1	-	TRBV6-5	TRBJ1-2	CASSRTGAYYGYTF	TGTGCCAGCAGTCGGACAGGGGCTTACTATGGCTACACCTTC
TRBD1	-	TRBV7-9	TRBJ2-7	CASSLGSTGADEQYF	TGTGCCAGCAGCTTAGGGAGCACAGGGGCCGACGAGCAGTACTTC
-	-	TRBV29-1	TRBJ1-1	CSVKRDGMNTEAFF	TGCAGCGTTAAGAGGGACGGGATGAACACTGAAGCTTTCTTT
-	-	TRBV30	TRBJ2-7	CAWVSATGEQYF	TGTGCCTGGGTAAGTGCGACGGGCGAGCAGTACTTC
TRBD1	-	TRBV28	TRBJ1-6	CATRQGDSPLHF	TGTGCCACCAGACAGGGGGATTCACCCCTCCACTTT
-	-	TRBV29-1	TRBJ2-1	CSAPGHTSNEQFF	TGCAGCGCGCCAGGGCACACGTCCAATGAGCAGTTCTTC
-	-	TRBV29-1	TRBJ2-1	CSVERGYNEQFF	TGCAGCGTTGAGCGAGGGTACAATGAGCAGTTCTTC
TRBD2	-	TRBV5-6	TRBJ2-1	CASSRRRLAGGLSGNEQFF	TGTGCCAGCAGCCGGCGGCGACTAGCGGGAGGGCTTTCAGGGAATGAGCAGTTCTTC
-	-	TRBV6-1	TRBJ2-2	CASRQNANTRELFF	TGTGCCAGCCGACAAAACGCGAACACCAGGGAGCTGTTTTTT
TRBD1	-	TRBV4-1	TRBJ1-6	CASSQVGRGAYNSPLHF	TGCGCCAGCAGCCAAGTAGGCAGGGGGGCCTATAATTCACCCCTCCACTTT
-	-	TRBV19	TRBJ1-2	CASSIGGRSYTF	TGTGCCAGTAGTATCGGCGGACGTAGCTACACCTTC
-	-	TRBV27	TRBJ2-7	CASSVKPGARYEQYF	TGTGCCAGCAGTGTCAAACCCGGGGCTCGATACGAGCAGTACTTC
TRBD2	few	TRBV28	TRBJ2-3	CASSILAGGQDTQYF	TGTGCCAGCAGTATTCTCGCGGGGGGGCAAGATACGCAGTATTTT
TRBD1	-	TRBV29-1	TRBJ1-2	CSVGQGADGYGYTF	TGCAGCGTCGGACAGGGGGCTGATGGCTATGGCTACACCTTC